These T cell receptor beta chains were read from a single sample in a study of T-cell reconstitution after alpha-beta-depleted transplantation in children. TCRdb recomputed calls from the PCR reads with MiXCR, one row per CDR3 protein. The sample carries fewer than 500,000 distinct CDR3 sequences, approximately 42% recorded once. The specimen comprised PBMCs, sampled before TCRalphabeta/CD19-depleted stem cell transplant. The receptors originated from a girl aged 2 to 9 with aplastic anemia, due to receive a stem cell transplant. Each CDR3 is given with its conserved first and last residue. The D gene is left open where the match is weak. Expanded clones are given a class, and other clones once, few, many or no size at all.

j_call: TRBJ2-3
v_call: TRBV12-3/TRBV12-4
d_call: TRBD2
clone_size: -
cdr3_nt: TGTGCCAGCAGTCTATCTAGCGGGAGGTCAGATACGCAGTATTTT
cdr3_aa: CASSLSSGRSDTQYF

j_call: TRBJ1-1
v_call: TRBV6-6
d_call: -
clone_size: -
cdr3_nt: TGTGCCAGCAGTTACAACGGGGACACTGAAGCTTTCTTT
cdr3_aa: CASSYNGDTEAFF

j_call: TRBJ2-1
v_call: TRBV5-1
d_call: -
clone_size: many
cdr3_nt: TGCGCCAGCAGCTTGGCCGAATTCGGGACCGACTCCTACAATGAGCAGTTCTTC
cdr3_aa: CASSLAEFGTDSYNEQFF

j_call: TRBJ2-2
v_call: TRBV12-3/TRBV12-4
d_call: -
clone_size: -
cdr3_nt: TGTGCCAGCAGTTTGAGAGGCAAGAACACCGGGGAGCTGTTTTTT
cdr3_aa: CASSLRGKNTGELFF

j_call: TRBJ2-7
v_call: TRBV27
d_call: TRBD1
clone_size: many
cdr3_nt: TGTGCCAGCAGCAGACAGGGGATTACCTACGAGCAGTACTTC
cdr3_aa: CASSRQGITYEQYF

j_call: TRBJ2-7
v_call: TRBV7-2
d_call: -
clone_size: many
cdr3_nt: TGTGCCAGCAGCTTACGGCACCAATCCTCCTACGAGCAGTACTTC
cdr3_aa: CASSLRHQSSYEQYF

j_call: TRBJ2-7
v_call: TRBV4-1
d_call: -
clone_size: -
cdr3_nt: TGCGCCAGCAGCCAAGTGACGACTGGCGGCTACGAGCAGTACTTC
cdr3_aa: CASSQVTTGGYEQYF

j_call: TRBJ2-3
v_call: TRBV20-1
d_call: -
clone_size: -
cdr3_nt: TGCAGTGCTAGAGTCCCGAAGGGGCAGTATTTT
cdr3_aa: CSARVPKGQYF

j_call: TRBJ1-5
v_call: TRBV7-9
d_call: TRBD1
clone_size: few
cdr3_nt: TGTGCCAGCAGCTTAGGGGACAGGGGCAATCAGCCCCAGCATTTT
cdr3_aa: CASSLGDRGNQPQHF

j_call: TRBJ1-5
v_call: TRBV29-1
d_call: -
clone_size: -
cdr3_nt: TGCACCGGGGGAGGTTCCGTTCCTCTACTAGAAAATCAGCCCCAGCATTTT
cdr3_aa: CTGGGSVPLLENQPQHF

j_call: TRBJ2-1
v_call: TRBV29-1
d_call: -
clone_size: few
cdr3_nt: TGCAGCGTTGAACCTTCCCGCGGGCTCCTCAATGAGCAGTTCTTC
cdr3_aa: CSVEPSRGLLNEQFF

j_call: TRBJ2-3
v_call: TRBV20-1
d_call: -
clone_size: -
cdr3_nt: TGCTGTGCTAGAGATCCCCTGCGGGTTACCCCCTCAGATACGCAGTATTTT
cdr3_aa: CCARDPLRVTPSDTQYF

j_call: TRBJ2-1
v_call: TRBV20-1
d_call: -
clone_size: -
cdr3_nt: TGCAGTGCCACACCCGGTCTTCTATACAATGAGCAGTTCTTC
cdr3_aa: CSATPGLLYNEQFF

j_call: TRBJ2-5
v_call: TRBV12-3/TRBV12-4
d_call: -
clone_size: many
cdr3_nt: TGTGCCAGCAGTTTCCACCGGGCAGGGCGAATAATGTCAGAGACCCAGTACTTC
cdr3_aa: CASSFHRAGRIMSETQYF

j_call: TRBJ2-6
v_call: TRBV6-1
d_call: -
clone_size: few
cdr3_nt: TGTGCCAGCAGTACGCCTAATTCTGGGGCCAACGTCCTGACTTTC
cdr3_aa: CASSTPNSGANVLTF

j_call: TRBJ2-3
v_call: TRBV5-1
d_call: -
clone_size: -
cdr3_nt: TGCGCCAGCAGCCAGGGACCGACCGGGAGCACAGATACGCAGTATTTT
cdr3_aa: CASSQGPTGSTDTQYF

j_call: TRBJ1-5
v_call: TRBV7-9
d_call: TRBD1
clone_size: many
cdr3_nt: TGTGCCAGCAGCTCCTCCCGGGCAGGGGGTAATCAGCCCCAGCATTTT
cdr3_aa: CASSSSRAGGNQPQHF

j_call: TRBJ2-2
v_call: TRBV7-6
d_call: -
clone_size: -
cdr3_nt: TGTGCCAGCAGCTCGCGACTAGTTACGTCCGGGGAGCTGTTTTTT
cdr3_aa: CASSSRLVTSGELFF

j_call: TRBJ1-5
v_call: TRBV20-1
d_call: TRBD1
clone_size: -
cdr3_nt: TGCAGTGCTAGAAGTAAGGAATGGGACAGGGTCAATCAGCCCCAGCATTTT
cdr3_aa: CSARSKEWDRVNQPQHF

j_call: TRBJ2-7
v_call: TRBV7-2
d_call: -
clone_size: few
cdr3_nt: TGTGCCAGCAGCTTAGTAACTAGCATCGACGAGCAGTACTTC
cdr3_aa: CASSLVTSIDEQYF

j_call: TRBJ1-1
v_call: TRBV7-9
d_call: -
clone_size: few
cdr3_nt: TGTGCCAGCAGCTTGGGCGAGATGGCTTTCTTT
cdr3_aa: CASSLGEMAFF

j_call: TRBJ2-7
v_call: TRBV15
d_call: TRBD1
clone_size: -
cdr3_nt: TGTGCCACCAGCAGATCTTCAGGGGGCCCGGTCTCCTACGAGCAGTACTTC
cdr3_aa: CATSRSSGGPVSYEQYF

j_call: TRBJ2-1
v_call: TRBV4-2
d_call: -
clone_size: -
cdr3_nt: TGTGCCAGCAGCCCACTCCAGGGGAAGGATGACAATGAGCAGTTCTTC
cdr3_aa: CASSPLQGKDDNEQFF

j_call: TRBJ2-3
v_call: TRBV2
d_call: TRBD2
clone_size: few
cdr3_nt: TGTGCCAGCAGTGATGTAGCGGGACCCACAGATACGCAGTATTTT
cdr3_aa: CASSDVAGPTDTQYF

j_call: TRBJ1-1
v_call: TRBV5-6
d_call: -
clone_size: -
cdr3_nt: TGTGCCAGCAGCTATGGGCCGAACACTGAAGCTTTCTTT
cdr3_aa: CASSYGPNTEAFF

j_call: TRBJ2-7
v_call: TRBV28
d_call: -
clone_size: -
cdr3_nt: TGTGCCAGCAGTTACCACAGGAACTCCTACGAGCAGTACTTC
cdr3_aa: CASSYHRNSYEQYF

j_call: TRBJ2-1
v_call: TRBV12-3/TRBV12-4
d_call: TRBD2
clone_size: few
cdr3_nt: TGTGCCAGCAGCCCTCCGGGACTAACCGGGGAATACAATGAGCAGTTCTTC
cdr3_aa: CASSPPGLTGEYNEQFF

j_call: TRBJ2-3
v_call: TRBV20-1
d_call: -
clone_size: -
cdr3_nt: TGCAGTGCTAGAGCCAGGACTAGCACAGATACGCAGTATTTT
cdr3_aa: CSARARTSTDTQYF

j_call: TRBJ2-7
v_call: TRBV20-1
d_call: -
clone_size: -
cdr3_nt: TGCAGTGCTAGAGGCGTTTCATCCAGCTACGAGCAGTACTTC
cdr3_aa: CSARGVSSSYEQYF

j_call: TRBJ2-2
v_call: TRBV12-3/TRBV12-4
d_call: TRBD2
clone_size: many
cdr3_nt: TGTGCCAGCATCCGCCGCGGAGCGGGAGCCACCGGGGAGCTGTTTTTT
cdr3_aa: CASIRRGAGATGELFF

j_call: TRBJ2-7
v_call: TRBV28
d_call: -
clone_size: few
cdr3_nt: TGTGCCAGCAGTTTACCCCTCATAGCGCACTCCTACGAGCAGTACTTC
cdr3_aa: CASSLPLIAHSYEQYF

j_call: TRBJ2-1
v_call: TRBV5-1
d_call: -
clone_size: -
cdr3_nt: TGCGCCAGCAGCTTCAAGGACAGCCGGTTTCCTGAGCAGTTCTTC
cdr3_aa: CASSFKDSRFPEQFF